This T cell receptor beta chain was captured in a study of tumor-infiltrating lymphocytes in oesophageal squamous cell carcinoma (dated by TCRdb to between 2015 and 2016). Libraries were constructed by PCR. The reads were generated on an Illumina HiSeq 2000. Starting from the raw public reads, TCRdb applied fastp trimming at Q25, assembled clones with MiXCR and retained in-frame beta chains. Each record represents a unique CDR3 protein, reported with the most common genes and DNA among its rows. This sample gives under 15,000 distinct CDR3 sequences in total; less than 55% of them show up just once. The ten largest clones capture 25% to 30% of the sample. CDR1 SGHTA and CDR2 FQGNSA are derived from the germline V gene. Inclusive of the bounding cysteine and phenylalanine, the CDR3 is 15 residues long. The only DNA kept is the CDR3, 45 bases in frame from the first base. A distance of 17 bases separates the germline ends of V and J, which lose 1 base and 7 bases respectively.

Compared with the rest of its sample, this clonotype is medium-sized (0.01 to 0.1%). There is no known antigen for this receptor. Per-nucleotide qualities are absent, and no much larger clonotype sits a single base away. The clonotype was recovered from a female donor with esophageal squamous cell carcinoma. This chain is built from TRBV7-2 and TRBJ2-7; the D gene could be TRBD1 or TRBD2, each one agreeing over 5 bases. Input material: esophageal tumor tissue. The CDR3 reads CASSLGLGTTGEQYF. The base sequence is TGTGCCAGCAGCTTAGGCCTGGGGACCACGGGGGAGCAGTACTTC.